This TCR beta chain was observed in a study of cytomegalovirus exposure and HLA in healthy donors. The wider study: A prior analysis found 100 million to 140 million unique TCR beta sequences from 170 million or so T cells. Overall study findings and caveats: Using a false discovery rate of 0.05, a later analysis showed that fewer than 20,000 TCR beta sequences were associated with HLA alleles.

V was pared by 5 bases and J by 7 bases, with 9 bases between. The CDR3 length is 13 residues. Per germline, CDR1 SGHTA and CDR2 FQGNSA. With regard to this clone: The antigen is undetermined.

60 Vbeta and 13 Jbeta primers were used in PCR. Sequenced by immunoSEQ multiplex PCR; TCRdb stores in-frame clones only, minus some. The profile shows 90,000 to 150,000 clones, approximately 78% of them singletons. This receptor was taken from a woman younger than 45 in good health and CMV-seropositive. Sequencing was carried out using PBMCs. The chain links TRBV7-2 to TRBJ1-6; D gene unclear. The DNA of the CDR3 is TGTGCCAGCAGCCCCGGTGTGAATTCACCCCTCCACTTT. Protein: CASSPGVNSPLHF.